The rows below give T cell receptor beta chains drawn from one sample of a study of TIL therapy for anti-PD-1-resistant metastatic lung cancer. Measured with immunoSEQ multiplex PCR; TCRdb has only the in-frame clones, and not every one. Here the sample spans 95,000 or so clones, 65% being singletons. The specimen was tumor tissue, collected at baseline. The source is a person between 30 and 80 years old with non-small cell lung cancer. CDR3s include the opening cysteine and the closing phenylalanine or tryptophan. D genes are given only for firm matches. Size values are once, few and many counts, or a class for expanded clones, and some rows have none.

>TRBD2|TRBV9|NA|TRBJ2-5
CASSVWEGETQYF
TGTGCCAGCAGCGTATGGGAGGGAGAGACCCAGTACTTC
>NA|TRBV6-1|NA|TRBJ2-3
CASSEQAGVADTQYF
TGTGCCAGCAGTGAACAGGCCGGCGTAGCAGATACGCAGTATTTT
>TRBD1|TRBV2|NA|TRBJ1-6
CASRALGQDNSPLHF
TGTGCCAGCAGGGCGTTGGGACAGGATAATTCACCCCTCCACTTT
>NA|TRBV14|once|TRBJ1-1
CASSLRGDTNTEAFF
TGTGCCAGCAGCCTCCGAGGGGACACTAACACTGAAGCTTTCTTT
>NA|TRBV29-1|once|TRBJ2-1
CSVEWDSDYNEQFF
TGCAGCGTTGAGTGGGACTCCGACTACAATGAGCAGTTCTTC
>TRBD2|TRBV15|NA|TRBJ2-7
CATSSGLVYEQYF
TGTGCCACCAGCTCCGGACTAGTTTACGAGCAGTACTTC
>NA|TRBV5-4|NA|TRBJ2-5
CASSPPGAETQYF
TGTGCCAGCAGCCCCCCCGGGGCAGAGACCCAGTACTTC
>TRBD2|TRBV9|few|TRBJ2-1
CASSAPLAGELINEQFF
TGTGCCAGCAGCGCACCTCTAGCGGGGGAACTTATAAATGAGCAGTTCTTC
>NA|TRBV29-1|NA|TRBJ2-6
CSVPDPGANVLTF
TGCAGCGTTCCGGACCCTGGGGCCAACGTCCTGACTTTC
>TRBD1|TRBV10-1|NA|TRBJ2-5
CASSESIWTGRETQYF
TGCGCCAGCAGTGAGTCGATCTGGACAGGGAGGGAGACCCAGTACTTC
>NA|TRBV7-9|NA|TRBJ2-4
CASSLVAGAPNIQYF
TGTGCCAGCAGCTTAGTTGCGGGGGCCCCGAACATTCAGTACTTC
>TRBD1|TRBV6-4|NA|TRBJ1-2
CASSDKGQGYGYTF
TGTGCCAGCAGTGACAAGGGACAGGGGTATGGCTACACCTTC
>TRBD1|TRBV7-9|NA|TRBJ2-7
CASSLGQGVSEQYF
TGTGCCAGCAGCTTAGGACAGGGGGTCAGCGAGCAGTACTTC
>NA|TRBV10-2|NA|TRBJ2-2
CASSDELNTGELFF
TGCGCCAGCAGTGACGAACTTAACACCGGGGAGCTGTTTTTT
>NA|TRBV7-2|NA|TRBJ2-1
CASSRLDSLGHNEQFF
TGTGCCAGCAGCCGCTTAGACTCTTTAGGGCACAATGAGCAGTTCTTC
>NA|TRBV9|NA|TRBJ1-2
CASSAKGLSNYGYTF
TGTGCCAGCAGCGCCAAGGGACTAAGCAACTATGGCTACACCTTC
>NA|TRBV19|NA|TRBJ1-1
CASSPGRGNTEAFF
TGTGCCAGTTCACCGGGCAGGGGGAACACTGAAGCTTTCTTT
>TRBD2|TRBV7-9|NA|TRBJ2-1
CASSRTSGVEDEQFF
TGTGCCAGCAGCCGGACTAGCGGGGTGGAGGATGAGCAGTTCTTC
>TRBD1|TRBV4-1|few|TRBJ2-3
CASSQRDREADTQYF
TGCGCCAGCAGCCAAAGGGACAGGGAGGCAGATACGCAGTATTTT
>TRBD2|TRBV19|NA|TRBJ2-5
CATMTSGGETQYF
TGTGCCACTATGACTAGCGGGGGAGAGACCCAGTACTTC
>NA|TRBV11-2|NA|TRBJ2-7
CASSLVWDRQGVEQYF
TGTGCCAGCAGCTTAGTCTGGGACCGGCAAGGGGTGGAGCAGTACTTC
>NA|TRBV7-6|NA|TRBJ2-7
CASSPSGPSYEQYF
TGTGCCAGCAGCCCCAGTGGCCCCTCCTACGAGCAGTACTTC
>NA|TRBV27|NA|TRBJ2-2
CASSFFGSNSGELFF
TGTGCCAGCAGTTTTTTCGGATCCAATTCAGGGGAGCTGTTTTTT
>NA|TRBV15|NA|TRBJ2-2
CATSRGGVGTGELFF
TGTGCCACCAGCAGAGGCGGGGTCGGCACCGGGGAGCTGTTTTTT
>NA|TRBV4-3|NA|TRBJ1-6
CASSQDVADYNSPLHF
TGCGCCAGCAGCCAAGATGTGGCGGATTATAATTCACCCCTCCACTTT
>TRBD2|TRBV28|NA|TRBJ2-1
CASSFAGTSGRGYNEQFF
TGTGCCAGCAGTTTCGCCGGGACTAGCGGGAGAGGCTACAATGAGCAGTTCTTC
>NA|TRBV5-6|NA|TRBJ1-2
CASVAALNYGYTF
TGTGCCAGCGTGGCAGCCCTTAACTATGGCTACACCTTC
>NA|TRBV5-1|NA|TRBJ2-6
CASSLFGPGPLSGANVLTF
TGCGCCAGCAGCTTGTTTGGACCCGGCCCTCTCTCTGGGGCCAACGTCCTGACTTTC
>NA|TRBV29-1|NA|TRBJ1-5
CSVVSGSNQPQHF
TGCAGCGTTGTCTCCGGTAGCAATCAGCCCCAGCATTTT
>TRBD1|TRBV6-2/TRBV6-3|NA|TRBJ2-4
CASSYRTGPKNIQYF
TGTGCCAGCAGTTACCGGACAGGGCCCAAAAACATTCAGTACTTC
>NA|TRBV6-2/TRBV6-3|few|TRBJ1-1
CASSSTNNRETAFF
TGTGCCAGCAGTTCAACAAATAACAGGGAAACGGCTTTCTTT
>TRBD1|TRBV14|NA|TRBJ1-6
CASSQVWQGENSPLHF
TGTGCCAGCAGCCAAGTGTGGCAGGGGGAGAATTCACCCCTCCACTTT
>TRBD2|TRBV9|NA|TRBJ2-2
CASSARLAGVRGTGELFF
TGTGCCAGCAGCGCGAGACTAGCGGGAGTCAGGGGCACCGGGGAGCTGTTTTTT
>NA|TRBV6-6|NA|TRBJ2-1
CASSYRYNEQFF
TGTGCCAGCAGTTACAGGTACAATGAGCAGTTCTTC
>NA|TRBV21-1|few|TRBJ1-5
CASSKWRTVNQPQHF
TGTGCCAGCAGCAAATGGAGGACGGTGAATCAGCCCCAGCATTTT
>TRBD2|TRBV3-1/TRBV3-2|NA|TRBJ2-7
CASSLGAGAYEQYF
TGTGCCAGCAGCCTGGGAGCGGGGGCCTACGAGCAGTACTTC
>TRBD1|TRBV30|many|TRBJ1-1
CAWSTGTGNTEAFF
TGTGCCTGGAGTACAGGGACAGGGAACACTGAAGCTTTCTTT
>NA|TRBV7-9|NA|TRBJ2-1
CASSWEGEQFF
TGTGCCAGCAGCTGGGAAGGCGAGCAGTTCTTC
>NA|TRBV24-1|NA|TRBJ2-2
CATSDFGTSGTGELFF
TGTGCCACCAGTGATTTCGGGACTTCTGGGACCGGGGAGCTGTTTTTT